One sample yielded the 20 T cell receptor beta chains listed below, sequenced in a study of shared clonotypes between healthy human individuals. Only in-frame clones appear in the TCRdb table, and some are missing; sequencing was by immunoSEQ multiplex PCR. This sample has approximately 530,000 clones; 90% to 96% occur once, and the top ten carry about 0.064%. Material for sequencing was naive CD4+ T cells sorted from blood. As to subset: CD45RA+ positively selected. All receptors come from a woman in her 30s in good health.

This chain joins TRBV19 and TRBJ1-2; D uncertain. Deletions cut 4 bases from V and 9 bases from J, with 12 bases between. This CDR3 region has 12 residues. CDR1 is LNHDA and CDR2 is SQIVND in the germline V gene (reference sequence). The CDR3 DNA follows: TGTGCCAGTAGTACAAAGGGAGTGAGCTACACCTTC. Its translation: CASSTKGVSYTF.

This chain joins TRBV10-3 and TRBJ2-1; 7 bases fit TRBD2. V shed 2 bases, J shed 6 bases, and the junction held 4 bases outside the gene matches. The CDR3 contains 14 residues. The germline V gene has CDR1 ENHRY and CDR2 SYGVKD. The chain's CDR3 is CAISEASGSNEQFF. DNA for the CDR3: TGTGCCATCAGTGAGGCTAGCGGTTCCAATGAGCAGTTCTTC.

This sequence joins TRBV6-5 and TRBJ1-2; D not certain. V lost 0 bases, J lost 4 bases, and 9 bases lay in between. The germline V gene has CDR1 MNHEY and CDR2 SVGAGI. CDR3 length: 14 amino acids. The CDR3 loop is CASSYSWVSYGYTF. The CDR3 region has the DNA TGTGCCAGCAGTTACTCGTGGGTTAGCTATGGCTACACCTTC.

The table lists this clone with a count of one. The chain has TRBV4-1 and TRBJ2-3; D may be TRBD1 or TRBD2 (5 bases each). This CDR3 has 16 residues. V lost 4 bases and J 7 bases, leaving 21 bases between the germline ends. CDR1 and CDR2 from the germline V gene are MGHRA and YSYEKL. The CDR3 sequence is CASSRPGTDLRNTQYF. The CDR3 bases are TGCGCCAGCAGCCGACCCGGGACCGACCTTCGGAATACGCAGTATTTT.

The chain has TRBV28 and TRBJ2-7; weak D call: TRBD1 (5 bases). Germline-derived CDR1 and CDR2 are MDHEN and SYDVKM. Trimming stripped 4 bases from V and 0 bases from J, with 13 bases between. There are 15 residues in the CDR3. CDR3 sequence reads: CASSSAGGASYEQYF. In DNA, the CDR3 is TGTGCCAGCAGTTCCGCAGGTGGGGCCTCCTACGAGCAGTACTTC.

The J gene is TRBJ2-3, the V gene TRBV28, with D perhaps matching TRBD2 (6 bases). Between the trimmed V and J ends, which lost 5 bases and 2 bases, there was a span of 14 bases. CDR1 is MDHEN and CDR2 is SYDVKM in the germline V gene. There are 15 residues in the CDR3. The CDR3 loop reads CASSGSSANTDTQYF. CDR3 nucleotide sequence: TGTGCCAGCAGTGGCTCTAGCGCGAACACAGATACGCAGTATTTT.

J is TRBJ2-1 and V is TRBV5-1; tentatively, D is TRBD2 (5 bases). Germline lookup yields CDR1 SGHRS and CDR2 YFSETQ. There are 17 residues in the CDR3. V was clipped by 7 bases and J by 1 base, with 21 bases between them. Here the CDR3 reads CASCIGLRSDSYNEQFF. The CDR3 coding sequence is TGCGCCAGCTGCATAGGACTGAGATCCGATTCCTACAATGAGCAGTTCTTC.

The chain combines TRBV9 with TRBJ2-7; D unclear. The germline CDR1 and CDR2 sequences are SGDLS and YYNGEE. The ends were cut back, 4 bases at V and 1 base at J, with 9 bases in the middle. The CDR3 is made up of 13 amino acids. The CDR3 DNA sequence: TGTGCCAGCAGCAGAGACTGGTCCTACGAGCAGTACTTC. Protein sequence: CASSRDWSYEQYF. Looking up the rest from reference TRBV9 and TRBJ2-7 gives the full variable domain: DSGVTQTPKHLITATGQRVTLRCSPRSGDLSVYWYQQSLDQGLQFLIQYYNGEERAKGNILERFSAQQFPDLHSELNLSSLELGDSALYFCASSRDWSYEQYFGPGTRLTVT.

This chain joins TRBV5-1 and TRBJ2-2, with TRBD2 identical over 10 bases. The CDR3 sequence is 18 residues long. After removal of 0 bases from V and 7 bases from J, the junction contained 12 bases not matched to a gene. CDR1 SGHRS and CDR2 YFSETQ come from the germline V gene. This CDR3 is CASSLEELSGRANGELFF. The CDR3 nucleotides read TGCGCCAGCAGCTTGGAGGAGTTGAGCGGGAGGGCCAACGGGGAGCTGTTTTTT.

The chain employs TRBV11-3 and TRBJ2-1; TRBD1 matches 7 bases. Germline-derived CDR1 and CDR2 are SGHNT and YENEEA. Trimming removed 1 base from V and 3 bases from J; junction bases left unmatched: 6. The CDR3 spans 16 residues. The DNA of the CDR3 is TGTGCCAGCAGCTTAGCGACAGGGTTGGACTACAATGAGCAGTTCTTC. This codes for CASSLATGLDYNEQFF.

This clone was detected only once. The rearrangement joins TRBV11-2 to TRBJ2-3, with a possible D match to TRBD2 (5 bases). In germline, CDR1 is SGHAT, CDR2 FQNNGV. This CDR3 is 18 amino acids long. V dropped 2 bases and J dropped 5 bases, with 23 bases sitting between them. The CDR3 sequence: CASSLFASGPGGQDTQYF. DNA for the CDR3: TGTGCCAGCAGCTTATTCGCGAGCGGCCCAGGAGGCCAAGATACGCAGTATTTT.

The chain couples TRBV6-5 to TRBJ2-1; D might be TRBD2 (6 bases). Looked up from germline, CDR1 is MNHEY and CDR2 is SVGAGI. This CDR3 is built from 13 residues. The ends were cut back, 6 bases at V and 10 bases at J, with 16 bases in the middle. CDR3 nucleotide sequence: TGTGCCAGCAGCAAACTAGCCCCTGGCGAGCAGTTCTTC. Protein sequence: CASSKLAPGEQFF.

The rearrangement links TRBV11-2 to TRBJ2-3, with 7 bases aligning to TRBD2. The germline V gene has CDR1 SGHAT and CDR2 FQNNGV. The CDR3 covers 14 residues. Losses at the gene ends were 6 bases for V and 2 bases for J; bases not matched to a gene: 5. The CDR3 DNA follows: TGTGCCAGCAGTCCCGGGACTAACACAGATACGCAGTATTTT. Amino acid sequence: CASSPGTNTDTQYF.

This sequence joins TRBV7-9 and TRBJ2-7; D is unclear. Germline CDR1 is SEHNR and CDR2 is FQNEAQ (reference sequence). Trimming stripped 5 bases from V and 4 bases from J, with 18 bases between. This CDR3 is built from 15 residues. The CDR3 DNA follows: TGTGCCAGCAGCCCTCATTTGGCGGAGAATTACGAGCAGTACTTC. It specifies CASSPHLAENYEQYF.

This chain connects TRBV27 to TRBJ2-3, with D maybe TRBD2 (6 bases). Trimming pared 6 bases from V and 1 base from J, leaving 14 bases between. CDR3 size: 15 residues. CDR1 is MNHEY and CDR2 is SMNVEV in the germline V gene (reference sequence). CDR3 residues: CASSQAGMGTDTQYF. CDR3 DNA sequence: TGTGCCAGCAGCCAAGCGGGTATGGGCACAGATACGCAGTATTTT.

The CDR3 DNA reads as TGTGCCAGCAGTTATCTCAGCGGCTTCAACACCGGGGAGCTGTTTTTT. It codes for CASSYLSGFNTGELFF. This sequence joins TRBV6-5 and TRBJ2-2; D is perhaps TRBD2 (5 bases). This CDR3 region has 16 residues. Per germline, CDR1 MNHEY and CDR2 SVGAGI. V was pared by 3 bases and J by 2 bases, with 13 bases between.

The chain is built from TRBV5-1 and TRBJ1-1, with 9 bases fitting TRBD1. Germline V gives CDR1 SGHRS, CDR2 YFSETQ. The CDR3 totals 14 residues. V trimming: 5 bases; J trimming: 4 bases; junction bases outside the gene matches: 6. The CDR3 reads CASREGQGATEAFF. The CDR3 nucleotides are TGCGCCAGCAGGGAGGGACAGGGAGCCACTGAAGCTTTCTTT.

The chain recombines TRBV7-8 with TRBJ2-1, with TRBD1 matching over 9 bases. The trim removed 1 base at V and 6 bases at J, leaving 4 bases unmatched. The CDR3 length is 15 residues. Germline-derived CDR1 and CDR2 are SGHVS and FQNEAQ. CDR3 residues: CASSLGTGVANEQFF. The CDR3 coding sequence is TGTGCCAGCAGCTTAGGGACAGGGGTAGCCAATGAGCAGTTCTTC.

This chain links TRBV11-2 with TRBJ2-7; 8 bases fit TRBD1. Germline V lookup: CDR1 SGHAT, CDR2 FQNNGV. With V trimmed by 4 bases and J by 7 bases, 6 bases remained unmatched. The CDR3 has 13 residues. The CDR3 is CASSSPRGHEQYF. The CDR3, as DNA: TGTGCCAGCAGCTCCCCCAGGGGGCATGAGCAGTACTTC.

The rearrangement links TRBV6-6 to TRBJ1-4, with D hard to call. The V end was cut by 2 bases, the J end by 4 bases, with 8 bases between. CDR1 is MNHNY, CDR2 SVGAGI, per germline (reference sequence). The CDR3 consists of 14 residues. CDR3: CASSYQRHNEKLFF. CDR3 coding DNA: TGTGCCAGCAGTTACCAGAGGCATAATGAAAAACTGTTTTTT.